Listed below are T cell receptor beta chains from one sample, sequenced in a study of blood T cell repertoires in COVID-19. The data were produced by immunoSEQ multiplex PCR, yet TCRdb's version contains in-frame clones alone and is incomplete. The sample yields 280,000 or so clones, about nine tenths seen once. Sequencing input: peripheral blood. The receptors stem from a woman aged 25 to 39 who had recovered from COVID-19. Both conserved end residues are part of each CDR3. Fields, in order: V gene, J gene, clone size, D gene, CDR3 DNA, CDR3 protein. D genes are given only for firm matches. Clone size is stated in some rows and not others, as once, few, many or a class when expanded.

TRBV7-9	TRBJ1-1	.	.	TGTGCCAGCAGCTTCCAGGGTCCGAACACTGAAGCTTTCTTT	CASSFQGPNTEAFF
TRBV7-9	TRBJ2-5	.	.	TGTGCCAGCAGCAGCCTCTCGGAGACCCAGTACTTC	CASSSLSETQYF
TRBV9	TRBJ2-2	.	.	TGTGCCAGCAGCGTATTCGGCCGGCAGGACACCGGGGAGCTGTTTTTT	CASSVFGRQDTGELFF
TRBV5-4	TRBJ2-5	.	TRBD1	TGTGCCAGCAGCTCAGGGACAGGGGGCATTATAGGAGAGACCCAGTACTTC	CASSSGTGGIIGETQYF
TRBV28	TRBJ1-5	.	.	TGTGCCAGCAGCTATCGACTAAGGGATCAGCCCCAGCATTTT	CASSYRLRDQPQHF
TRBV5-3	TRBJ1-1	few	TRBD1	TGTGCCAGAAGCCAAAGACAGGGGTGGGGTGACACTGAAGCTTTCTTT	CARSQRQGWGDTEAFF
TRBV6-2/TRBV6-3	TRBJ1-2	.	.	TGTGCCAGCAGTTACGACGACCTAGATCGCTATGGCTACACCTTC	CASSYDDLDRYGYTF
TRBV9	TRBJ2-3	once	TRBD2	TGTGCCAGCAGCCCTGAGCGGGGGGGCACAGATACGCAGTATTTT	CASSPERGGTDTQYF
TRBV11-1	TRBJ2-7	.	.	TGTGCCAGCAGCAATCCTGGTGCTTACAAATACGAGCAGTACTTC	CASSNPGAYKYEQYF
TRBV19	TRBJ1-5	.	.	TGTGCCAGTAGTATAGGCACGGGAGGCGATCAGCCCCAGCATTTT	CASSIGTGGDQPQHF
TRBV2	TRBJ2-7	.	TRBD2	TGTGCCACTCGGCTAGCGGCCGACTACGAGCAGTACTTC	CATRLAADYEQYF